This T cell receptor (beta chain) emerged from a study of blood T cell repertoires in COVID-19. Study summary: The United States, Italy and Spain were the sources of the acute and convalescent COVID-19 samples.

The CDR3 has 13 residues. Germline lookup yields CDR1 KGHSH and CDR2 LQKENI. Deletions cut 1 base from V and 7 bases from J, with 10 bases between. This table comes from immunoSEQ multiplex PCR, and its TCRdb copy is limited to in-frame clones, with some not included. This table has 85,000 to 100,000 clones, roughly 80% appearing once. The sequenced sample was peripheral blood. The J gene is TRBJ1-1, the V gene TRBV18; no firm D call. The sequence was obtained from a human donor in a cohort sampled during active COVID-19. The CDR3: CASSPQARDEAFF. CDR3 coding DNA: TGTGCCAGCTCACCACAGGCTAGAGATGAAGCTTTCTTT.